The 8 T cell receptor beta chains presented below share a single source sample, sequenced in a study of blood T cell repertoires in COVID-19. Sequencing was performed with immunoSEQ multiplex PCR; in TCRdb, only in-frame clones are kept and a portion is missing. The sample shows approximately 210,000 clones, roughly 94% of them seen only once. Sequenced input: peripheral blood. These receptors came from a man younger than 40 with acute or convalescent COVID-19.

V usage is TRBV7-2 and J usage is TRBJ2-5; possible D gene TRBD2, 5 bases. V was shortened by 6 bases and J by 0 bases, with 17 bases between the two germline ends. This CDR3 contains 16 residues. Germline V CDR1 and CDR2: SGHTA, FQGNSA. Here the CDR3 DNA reads TGTGCCAGCAGTGCTTTATGGGCCGGGGACCAAGAGACCCAGTACTTC. This encodes CASSALWAGDQETQYF. Variable domain in full (rest from reference TRBV7-2 and TRBJ2-5): GAGVSQSPSNKVTEKGKDVELRCDPISGHTALYWYRQSLGQGLEFLIYFQGNSAPDKSGLPSDRFSAERTGGSVSTLTIQRTQQEDSAVYLCASSALWAGDQETQYFGPGTRLLVL.

The rearrangement uses TRBV6-5 and TRBJ1-2; D not certain. Looked up from germline, CDR1 is MNHEY and CDR2 is SVGAGI. The CDR3 has 15 residues. V was shortened by 6 bases and J by 4 bases, with 18 bases between the two germline ends. The CDR3 bases are TGTGCCAGCAGCGCTCAACAGAACAGTCGCTATGGCTACACCTTC. This codes for CASSAQQNSRYGYTF.

V usage is TRBV5-1 and J usage is TRBJ2-7, with 9 bases that match TRBD1. The V gene's germline CDR1 is SGHRS and CDR2 YFSETQ. This CDR3 is 14 amino acids long. The V and J ends lost 5 bases and 6 bases, in that order; junction bases with no gene match: 9. CDR3 in amino acids: CASSLRGQGSEQYF. CDR3 nucleotides: TGCGCCAGCAGTCTAAGGGGACAGGGCAGCGAGCAGTACTTC.

The rearrangement links TRBV25-1 to TRBJ2-6; D possibly corresponds to TRBD1 (6 bases). This CDR3 has 16 residues. Germline CDR1 MGHDK, CDR2 SYGVNS. Trimming took 1 base from V and 2 from J, leaving 9 bases between them. CDR3 in amino acids: CASSEFRGTGANVLTF. CDR3 DNA sequence: TGTGCCAGCAGTGAATTCAGGGGTACTGGGGCCAACGTCCTGACTTTC.

J is TRBJ1-6 and V is TRBV30, with 9 bases that match TRBD1. Germline assignment: CDR1 GTSNPN and CDR2 SVGIG (reference sequence). CDR3 length: 14 amino acids. Trimming took 7 bases from V and 6 from J; bases not matched to a gene: 7. The DNA for the CDR3 is TGTGCCTTCGGACAGGGGATTTCTAATTCACCCCTCCACTTT. Amino acid sequence: CAFGQGISNSPLHF.

As to this clone: A read error may account for a junction end that differs from germline. V and J are TRBV7-2 and TRBJ2-2, with TRBD1 matching 9 bases. This CDR3 has 12 residues. CDR1 is SGHTA, CDR2 FQGNSA, per germline. The CDR3 DNA reads as TGTGCCAGCAGCTCCTACCGAGGGGACAGGGAGTTT. Translated: CASSSYRGDREF. Full variable domain (outside the CDR3, taken from reference TRBV7-2 and TRBJ2-2): GAGVSQSPSNKVTEKGKDVELRCDPISGHTALYWYRQSLGQGLEFLIYFQGNSAPDKSGLPSDRFSAERTGGSVSTLTIQRTQQEDSAVYLCASSSYRGDREFGEGSRLTVL.

This rearrangement joins TRBV10-1 to TRBJ2-5, with TRBD2 identical over 7 bases. Trimming removed 9 bases from V and 5 bases from J; junction bases left unmatched: 18. Per germline, CDR1 WNHNN and CDR2 SYGVQD (reference sequence). The CDR3 contains 16 residues. Here the CDR3 DNA reads TGCGCCAGTTCTCAAGGACGGCGGGAGTGGACGGAGACCCAGTACTTC. It is translated as CASSQGRREWTETQYF.

This clone was counted a single time. The chain employs TRBV18 and TRBJ2-1; 8 positions match TRBD1. The junction had 7 bases not matched to a gene; V was cut back by 5 bases and J by 7 bases. From germline, CDR1 is KGHSH and CDR2 LQKENI. This CDR3 is built from 14 residues. The CDR3 DNA reads TGTGCCAGCTCATCGCAGGGGGCGCGGAATGAGCAGTTCTTC. This sequence encodes CASSSQGARNEQFF.